What follows are 3 T cell receptor beta chains derived from one specimen sequenced in a study of regulatory T cells in long-lasting Graves disease (dated by TCRdb to 2020 to 2022). Per the publication, the time point label means: newly diagnosed GD, antithyroid drugs for less than 3 months. For both TCR sequencing and RNA sequencing, RNA was extracted from PBMCs in TRIzol. Libraries were constructed by multiplex PCR. Reads for this sample came from an Illumina HiSeq 4000. TCR beta libraries were built with iRepertoire HTBI primers and Arm-PCR amplification of CDR3 regions. The public reads were reanalyzed by TCRdb: fastp trimming at Q25, MiXCR alignment, in-frame beta chains only. Rows are unified per CDR3 protein, each entry keeping the most common DNA and genes. The sample records 350,000 to 500,000 distinct CDR3 sequences, 14% of which are singletons. The leading ten clones occupy under 20% of the sample.

The sample was also linked to a second study, of T cells in Graves' hyperthyroidism and ophthalmopathy.

The sample in question was peripheral blood mononuclear cells (PBMCs), obtained at new diagnosis, from a patient treated with antithyroid drugs. Every receptor here comes from a woman between 45 and 65 years old with Graves disease. Donor details come from another sample of the same person, matched by shared clones.

The genes are TRBV5-1 and TRBJ2-1, with 10 nucleotides matching TRBD2. V lost 3 bases, J lost 4 bases, and 7 bases stayed unmatched. Germline CDR1 reads SGHRS; CDR2 reads YFSETQ. This CDR3 has 16 amino acids. The CDR3 bases are TGCGCCAGCAGCTCTTTAGCGGGAGGCCGTTACAATGAGCAGTTCTTC. Translated: CASSSLAGGRYNEQFF.

This chain uses TRBV10-3 with TRBJ2-4, with 7 bases fitting TRBD2. This CDR3 is built from 19 residues. Germline-derived CDR1 and CDR2 are ENHRY and SYGVKD. The V gene end was trimmed by 10 bases and the J gene end by 10 bases; junction bases not matched to a gene: 31. DNA of the CDR3: TGTGCCACCCGAAGTGGAAGTGGGGGGGAGGGCCTCCAGGAGCGGATTCAGTACTTC. As protein: CATRSGSGGEGLQERIQYF.

The chain employs TRBV5-1 and TRBJ2-7; TRBD1 matches at 12 bases. This CDR3 has 14 residues. Per the germline V gene, CDR1 is SGHRS and CDR2 is YFSETQ. V lost 4 bases and J lost 5; bases outside the gene matches: 4. The CDR3 protein is CASSRGQGAHEQYF. CDR3 coding DNA: TGCGCCAGCAGCAGGGGACAGGGGGCTCACGAGCAGTACTTC.